Presented here are 11 T cell receptor beta chains from one specimen sequenced in a study of T cells in Graves' hyperthyroidism and ophthalmopathy (dated by TCRdb to about 2019). The method behind the library was multiplex PCR. TCRdb lists the instrument as Illumina HiSeq 2000. TCR beta CDR3 regions were amplified from RNA transcripts. The first round of RT-PCR for the TCR CDR3 was performed with the HTBI primer set and the Qiagen OneStep RT-PCR kit. The public reads were run again by TCRdb, first through fastp at Q25 and then through MiXCR, and only productive beta chains were kept. Records with the same CDR3 protein are collapsed into one entry carrying the most frequent genes and DNA. Within this sample are some 560,000 distinct CDR3 sequences, with 15% to 19% of them counted one time only. Of the sample, under 8% is held by the ten largest clones. The sequenced material came from blood. The receptors here all came from a woman aged 30 to 39 with Graves' hyperthyroidism.

This clonotype was seen many times. The gene calls are TRBV10-3 and TRBJ2-2; 9 positions agree with TRBD1. V trimming: 7 bases; J trimming: 6 bases; junction bases outside the gene matches: 6. The CDR3 has 14 amino acids. Per germline, CDR1 ENHRY and CDR2 SYGVKD. CDR3 DNA sequence: TGTGCCATCAAAGGGACAGGGTGGGCCGGGGAGCTGTTTTTT. Protein: CAIKGTGWAGELFF.

This clonotype has a count of ten or more. This chain joins TRBV7-2 and TRBJ2-7, with 10 bases fitting TRBD2. Germline V gene data show CDR1 as SGHTA and CDR2 as FQGNSA. The length of the CDR3 is 16 residues. J lost 5 bases, V lost 5 bases, and 12 bases had no gene match. Written as DNA, the CDR3 is TGTGCCAGCAGCGTTATCCTAGCGGGAGCTCCCCACGAGCAGTACTTC. This gives the protein CASSVILAGAPHEQYF.

This clonotype was seen more than once but under ten times. This sequence joins TRBV29-1 and TRBJ2-7, with D maybe TRBD1 (6 bases). Trimming left V 4 bases short and J 2 bases short, with 9 bases between. Germline-derived CDR1 and CDR2 are SQVTM and ANQGSEA. CDR3 length equals 12 residues. CDR3 sequence: CSVGAGAYEQYF. The CDR3 DNA follows: TGCAGCGTTGGGGCAGGGGCCTACGAGCAGTACTTC.

The chain carries TRBV2 and TRBJ2-7; 9 nucleotides match TRBD2. The CDR3 has 16 residues. Germline V lookup: CDR1 SNHLY, CDR2 FYNNEI. The V and J ends lost 4 bases and 0 bases, in that order; junction bases with no gene match: 7. The CDR3, as DNA: TGTGCCAGCAGTGTCTGGGCGGGAGGGAGCTCCTACGAGCAGTACTTC. This gives the protein CASSVWAGGSSYEQYF.

The gene calls are TRBV6-1 and TRBJ2-7; TRBD2 might be the D (5 bases). V gave up 6 bases and J gave up 1 base, with 10 bases separating them. There are 13 residues in the CDR3. Germline lookup yields CDR1 MNHNS and CDR2 SASEGT. CDR3: CASRLERSYEQYF. CDR3 sequence (DNA): TGTGCCAGCAGGCTCGAGCGGTCCTACGAGCAGTACTTC.

As for this clonotype: A much larger clone sits a single nucleotide away, making a read error possible. The chain carries TRBV20-1 and TRBJ2-7; 9 bases fit TRBD2. From germline, CDR1 is DFQATT and CDR2 SNEGSKA (reference sequence). The CDR3 sequence is 13 residues long. In nucleotides, the CDR3 is TGCGGTGCTACGAGCCTAGCGGGAAGCGAGCAGTACTTC. Amino acid sequence: CGATSLAGSEQYF.

This clonotype occurred many times. CDR3 nucleotide sequence: TGTGCCAGCAGCACCCGACAGGAAAAGACAGATACGCAGTATTTT. Its translation is CASSTRQEKTDTQYF. The chain couples TRBV11-2 to TRBJ2-3, with a tentative D call TRBD1 (6 bases). The CDR3 has 15 amino acids. Deletions cut 5 bases from V and 3 bases from J, with 15 bases between. Germline CDR1 is SGHAT and CDR2 is FQNNGV.

The V call is TRBV5-5, the J call TRBJ2-1; D is possibly TRBD1 or TRBD2 (6 bases each). This CDR3 region has 16 residues. Per the germline V gene, CDR1 is SGHKS and CDR2 is YYEKEE (reference sequence). Trimming stripped 2 bases from V and 5 bases from J, with 17 bases between. The CDR3 nucleotides are TGTGCCAGCAGCTTACCACAGGGCCGGGGGCACAATGAGCAGTTCTTC. It is translated as CASSLPQGRGHNEQFF. Full variable domain (missing parts from reference TRBV5-5 and TRBJ2-1): DAGVTQSPTHLIKTRGQQVTLRCSPISGHKSVSWYQQVLGQGPQFIFQYYEKEERGRGNFPDRFSARQFPNYSSELNVNALLLGDSALYLCASSLPQGRGHNEQFFGPGTRLTVL.

CDR3 in amino acids: CSASGTSSYEQYF. For the CDR3, the DNA is TGCAGTGCTAGCGGGACTAGTTCCTACGAGCAGTACTTC. V usage is TRBV20-1 and J usage is TRBJ2-7; 8 positions agree with TRBD2. After removal of 3 bases from V and 1 base from J, the junction contained 2 bases not matched to a gene. From germline, CDR1 is DFQATT and CDR2 SNEGSKA (reference sequence). The CDR3 spans 13 residues.

The rearrangement joins TRBV7-2 to TRBJ2-2; D tentatively reads TRBD1 or TRBD2 (5 bases each). The germline V gene encodes CDR1 SGHTA and CDR2 FQGNSA. The CDR3 runs 12 residues. The V end was cut by 6 bases, the J end by 11 bases, with 13 bases between. This CDR3 is CASRSGTSELFF. As DNA, the CDR3 is TGTGCCAGCAGGTCCGGGACCTCCGAGCTGTTTTTT. Drawing the rest from reference TRBV7-2 and TRBJ2-2, the complete variable domain is GAGVSQSPSNKVTEKGKDVELRCDPISGHTALYWYRQSLGQGLEFLIYFQGNSAPDKSGLPSDRFSAERTGGSVSTLTIQRTQQEDSAVYLCASRSGTSELFFGEGSRLTVL.

In this sample, this clonotype turned up a few times. The chain joins TRBV27 to TRBJ2-1; 7 bases align to TRBD2. J was trimmed by 8 bases and V by 7 bases; bases with no gene match: 2. This CDR3 comprises 11 residues. Germline CDR1 reads MNHEY; CDR2 reads SMNVEV (reference sequence). The CDR3 spells CASTGGDEQFF. CDR3 DNA sequence: TGTGCCAGCACTGGGGGGGATGAGCAGTTCTTC.